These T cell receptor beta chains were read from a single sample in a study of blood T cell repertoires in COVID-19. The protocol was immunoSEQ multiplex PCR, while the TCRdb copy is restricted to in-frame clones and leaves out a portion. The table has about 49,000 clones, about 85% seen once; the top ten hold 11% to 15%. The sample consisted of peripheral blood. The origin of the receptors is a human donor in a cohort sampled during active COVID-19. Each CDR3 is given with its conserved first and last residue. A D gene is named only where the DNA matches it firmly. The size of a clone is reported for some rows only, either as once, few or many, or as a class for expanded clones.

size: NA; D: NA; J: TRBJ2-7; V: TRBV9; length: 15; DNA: TGTGCCAGCAGCCCCCGGGGAAACAGGGCTCACGAGCAGTACTTC; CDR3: CASSPRGNRAHEQYF
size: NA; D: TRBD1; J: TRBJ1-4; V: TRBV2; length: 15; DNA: TGTGCCAGCAGTAAAAACCAGGGGGAAGGTGAAAAACTGTTTTTT; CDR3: CASSKNQGEGEKLFF
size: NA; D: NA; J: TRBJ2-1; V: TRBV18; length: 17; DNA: TGTGCCAGCTCACCACGGCGCGCACGGGGTTTTTACAATGAGCAGTTCTTC; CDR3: CASSPRRARGFYNEQFF
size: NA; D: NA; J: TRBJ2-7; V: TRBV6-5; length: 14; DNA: TGTGCCAGCAGAATGGCCCGTTCCACCTACGAGCAGTACTTC; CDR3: CASRMARSTYEQYF
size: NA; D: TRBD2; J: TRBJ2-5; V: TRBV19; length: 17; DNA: TGTGCCAGTAGTATAGAGGCTAGCGGGAGCCGGGCAAAGACCCAGTACTTC; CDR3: CASSIEASGSRAKTQYF
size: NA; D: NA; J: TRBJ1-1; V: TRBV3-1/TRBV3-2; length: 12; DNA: TGTGCCAGCAGCCCCACAGGGACTGAAGCTTTCTTT; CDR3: CASSPTGTEAFF
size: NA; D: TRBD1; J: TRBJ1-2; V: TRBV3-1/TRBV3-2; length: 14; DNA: TGTGCCAGCAGCCAAGCCCGGACAGGGAGTGGCTACACCTTC; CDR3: CASSQARTGSGYTF
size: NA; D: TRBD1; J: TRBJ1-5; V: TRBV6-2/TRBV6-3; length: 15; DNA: TGTGCCAGCAGTACCCGGACAGGGAAGGGACAGCCCCAGCATTTT; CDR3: CASSTRTGKGQPQHF
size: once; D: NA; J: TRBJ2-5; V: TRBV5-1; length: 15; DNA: TGCGCCAGCAGCCCTACAGGGTTTTTCCAAGAGACCCAGTACTTC; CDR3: CASSPTGFFQETQYF
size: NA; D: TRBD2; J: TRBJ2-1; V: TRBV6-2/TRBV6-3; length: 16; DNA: TGTGCCAGCAGTCTGGCCCGGGAGGCCCAATACAATGAGCAGTTCTTC; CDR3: CASSLAREAQYNEQFF
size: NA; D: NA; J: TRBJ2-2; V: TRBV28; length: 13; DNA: TGTGCCAGCAGCAGGGCTCTTATCGGGGAGCTGTTTTTT; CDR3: CASSRALIGELFF
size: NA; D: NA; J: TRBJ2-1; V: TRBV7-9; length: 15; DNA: TGTGCCAGCAGGCCCCCCGGGACAAGACACAATGAGCAGTTCTTC; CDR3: CASRPPGTRHNEQFF
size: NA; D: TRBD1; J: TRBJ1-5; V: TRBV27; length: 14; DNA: TGTGCCAGCAGTTTGACAGGGGGGAATCAGCCCCAGCATTTT; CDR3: CASSLTGGNQPQHF
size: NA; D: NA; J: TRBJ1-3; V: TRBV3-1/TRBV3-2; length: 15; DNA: TGTGCCAGCAGCCAAGATCCCGACAGTGGAAACACCATATATTTT; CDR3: CASSQDPDSGNTIYF
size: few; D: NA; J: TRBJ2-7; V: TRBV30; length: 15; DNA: TGTGCCTGGAGTCCGTATCCGAGGAGCTCCTACGAGCAGTACTTC; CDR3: CAWSPYPRSSYEQYF